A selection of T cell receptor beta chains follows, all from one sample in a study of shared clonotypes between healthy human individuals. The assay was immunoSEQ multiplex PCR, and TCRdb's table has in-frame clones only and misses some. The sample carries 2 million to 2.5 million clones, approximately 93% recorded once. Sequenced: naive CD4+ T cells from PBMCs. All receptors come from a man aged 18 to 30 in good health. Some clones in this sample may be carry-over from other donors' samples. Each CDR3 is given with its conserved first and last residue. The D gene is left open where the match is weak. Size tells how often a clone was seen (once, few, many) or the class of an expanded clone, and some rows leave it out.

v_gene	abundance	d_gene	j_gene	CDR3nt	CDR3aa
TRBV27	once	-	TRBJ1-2	TGTGCCACCAGGAGGACAGCAAACTATGGCTACACCTTC	CATRRTANYGYTF
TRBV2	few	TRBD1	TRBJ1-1	TGTGCCAGCAGTCGACAGGGTTTGGTGAACACTGAAGCTTTCTTT	CASSRQGLVNTEAFF
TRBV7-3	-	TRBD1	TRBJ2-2	TGTGCCAGCAGCTTATTGGGACAGGGGGCTGTCGGGGAGCTGTTTTTT	CASSLLGQGAVGELFF
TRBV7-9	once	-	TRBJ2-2	TGTGCCACCGAGGCGGGTCTCGACACCGGGGAGCTGTTTTTT	CATEAGLDTGELFF
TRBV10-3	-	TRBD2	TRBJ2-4	TGTGCCATCAGTGGGGCGGGAGGGCCTGAGAACATTCAGTACTTC	CAISGAGGPENIQYF
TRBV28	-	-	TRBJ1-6	TGTGCCAGCAGTTTACGGGACAACGCTTCACCCCTCCACTTT	CASSLRDNASPLHF
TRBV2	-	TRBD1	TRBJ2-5	TGTGCCAGCAGTCGGGACAGGGGCCAAGAGACCCAGTACTTC	CASSRDRGQETQYF
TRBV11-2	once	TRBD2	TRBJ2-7	TGTGCCAGCAGCCTCACCAGCGGGAGAGGGACCTACGAGCAGTACTTC	CASSLTSGRGTYEQYF
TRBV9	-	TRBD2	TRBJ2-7	TGTGCCAGCAGCGCCACCGGGACTAGCGGGTACGAGCAGTACTTC	CASSATGTSGYEQYF
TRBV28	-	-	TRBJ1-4	TGTGCCAGCAGCCGCCCCGGGGGGGGCGGTGAAAAACTGTTTTTT	CASSRPGGGGEKLFF
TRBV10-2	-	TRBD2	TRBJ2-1	TGCGCCAGCAGTGAGATTGGCGGGAGTGGGAATGAGCAGTTCTTC	CASSEIGGSGNEQFF
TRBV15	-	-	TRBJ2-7	TGTGCCACCAGCCCCGCCGGAGGGACGGGTTTCTACGAGCAGTACTTC	CATSPAGGTGFYEQYF
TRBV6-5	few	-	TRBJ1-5	TGTGCCTGTGGAGGGAACAGCAATCAGCCCCAGCATTTT	CACGGNSNQPQHF
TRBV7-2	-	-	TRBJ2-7	TGTGCCAGCAGCTTATCGATACAACACTCCTACGAGCAGTACTTC	CASSLSIQHSYEQYF
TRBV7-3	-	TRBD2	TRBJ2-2	TGTGCCAGCAGCTTGGGGACTAGCGGGCGGAACACCGGGGAGCTGTTTTTT	CASSLGTSGRNTGELFF
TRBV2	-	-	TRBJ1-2	TGTGCCAGCAGTAATGGGCCCACGAAATGGGATGGCTACACCTTC	CASSNGPTKWDGYTF
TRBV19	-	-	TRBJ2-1	TGTGCCAGTGGGGCCGGGGGATATGAGCAGTTCTTC	CASGAGGYEQFF
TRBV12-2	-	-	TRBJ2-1	TGTGCAAGTCGCTTAGATTTGGGCCCTGTGGGTAATGAGCAGTTCTTC	CASRLDLGPVGNEQFF
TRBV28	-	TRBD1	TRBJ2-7	TGTGCCAGCAGTTTACGACAGGGGCGCTACGAGCAGTACTTC	CASSLRQGRYEQYF
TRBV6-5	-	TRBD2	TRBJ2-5	TGTGCCAGCAGCCCGATGAGCGGGAGGTACGGACCCCAGTACTTC	CASSPMSGRYGPQYF
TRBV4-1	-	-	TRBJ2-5	TGCGCCAGCAGCCAAGGTGGGAGGCCGTACCAAGAGACCCAGTACTTC	CASSQGGRPYQETQYF
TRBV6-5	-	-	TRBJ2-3	TGTGCCAGCCGGGCCGCCGGGATGGATACGCAGTATTTT	CASRAAGMDTQYF
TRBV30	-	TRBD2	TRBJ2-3	TGTGCCTGGAGTGTGGGGACTAGTGCAGATACGCAGTATTTT	CAWSVGTSADTQYF
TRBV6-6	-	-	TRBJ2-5	TGTGCCAGCAGCCCCCTCGGGCCGGCAGAGACCCAGTACTTC	CASSPLGPAETQYF
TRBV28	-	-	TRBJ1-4	TGTGCCAGCAGTTTACAGGCAACTAATGAAAAACTGTTTTTT	CASSLQATNEKLFF
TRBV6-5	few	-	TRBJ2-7	TGTGCCAGCAGTACCCGCCAAGAGCAGTACTTC	CASSTRQEQYF
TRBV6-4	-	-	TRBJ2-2	TGTGCCAGCAGTGACACCCCTCGTCGGGTCGGGGAGCTGTTTTTT	CASSDTPRRVGELFF
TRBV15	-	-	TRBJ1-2	TGTGCCACCAGCCGCTTAGGACAGTTGGTCTCTACTTTTGACTACACCTTC	CATSRLGQLVSTFDYTF
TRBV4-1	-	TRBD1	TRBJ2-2	TGCGCCAGCAGCCAAGGAGGGCGGAGGGGACAGGGTATTTTAGGCACCGGGGAGCTGTTTTTT	CASSQGGRRGQGILGTGELFF
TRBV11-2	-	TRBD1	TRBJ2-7	TGTGCCAGCAGCTTAGCCACGACAGGGGCCGAGCAGTACTTC	CASSLATTGAEQYF
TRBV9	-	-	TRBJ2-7	TGTGCCAGCAGCGTAGGGAACTACGAGCAGTACTTC	CASSVGNYEQYF
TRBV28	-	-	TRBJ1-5	TGTGTCAGTACCCCGGGAAGCAATCAGCCCCAGCATTTT	CVSTPGSNQPQHF
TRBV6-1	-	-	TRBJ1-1	TGTGCCAGCAGAGTATTAGGGTTGCAGAACACTGAAGCTTTCTTT	CASRVLGLQNTEAFF
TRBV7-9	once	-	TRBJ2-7	TGTGCCAGCAGCAACTCCTACGAGCAGTACTTC	CASSNSYEQYF
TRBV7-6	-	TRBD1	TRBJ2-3	TGTGCCAGCAGCTTAGGGACAGGGGTCAGCACAGATACGCAGTATTTT	CASSLGTGVSTDTQYF
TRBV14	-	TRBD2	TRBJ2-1	TGTGCCAGCAGCCGTCCTAGCGGGAGATTTTACAATGAGCAGTTCTTC	CASSRPSGRFYNEQFF
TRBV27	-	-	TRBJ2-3	TGTGCCAGCAGCTTTGGGTTCAGAACAGATACGCAGTATTTT	CASSFGFRTDTQYF
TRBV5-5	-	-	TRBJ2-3	TGTGCCAGCAGCTTGGAGGCAGATACGCAGTATTTT	CASSLEADTQYF
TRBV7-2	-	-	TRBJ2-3	TGTGCCAGCAGGGTGGAAGGAGATACGCAGTATTTT	CASRVEGDTQYF
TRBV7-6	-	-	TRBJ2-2	TGTGCCAGCAGCGCCCTAACTAGTCCGAACACCGGGGAGCTGTTTTTT	CASSALTSPNTGELFF
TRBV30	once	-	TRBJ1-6	TGTGCCTGGATTTTATTAGGGACCAAGGGTCCCCTCCACTTT	CAWILLGTKGPLHF
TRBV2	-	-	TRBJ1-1	TGTGCCAGCAGCGATGAAGTCGGGACAGAAGCTTTCTTT	CASSDEVGTEAFF
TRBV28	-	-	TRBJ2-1	TGTGCCAGCAGGAGCGCCAGGGGGAACCGGGAGAATGAGCAGTTCTTC	CASRSARGNRENEQFF
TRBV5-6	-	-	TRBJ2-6	TGTGCCAGCAGCCCCCCGGGACGGAGCTTAGCCAACGTCCTGACTTTC	CASSPPGRSLANVLTF
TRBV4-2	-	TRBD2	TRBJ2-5	TGTGCCAGCAGCCAAGGCGGGAGAGCCCAAGAGACCCAGTACTTC	CASSQGGRAQETQYF
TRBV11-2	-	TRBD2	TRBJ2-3	TGTGCCAGCAGCGCGTCTAGCGGGGGCACAGATACGCAGTATTTT	CASSASSGGTDTQYF
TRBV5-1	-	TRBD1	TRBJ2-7	TGCGCCAGCAGGATGGTCCCGGGACAGTTCTACGAGCAGTACTTC	CASRMVPGQFYEQYF
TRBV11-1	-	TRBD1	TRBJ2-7	TGTGCCAGCAGCAGCAGACAGGGAAATTTCTACGAGCAGTACTTC	CASSSRQGNFYEQYF
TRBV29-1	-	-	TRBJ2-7	TGCAGCGTTGTGGGACCGGCATCCTACGAGCAGTACTTC	CSVVGPASYEQYF
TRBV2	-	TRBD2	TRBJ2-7	TGTGCCAGCAGTGCGGCGGGACATCTTACCGGGACTAGCGACGAGCAGTACTTC	CASSAAGHLTGTSDEQYF
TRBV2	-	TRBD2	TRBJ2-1	TGTGCCAGCAGGCAACCGGGGGGGTCATACAATGAGCAGTTCTTC	CASRQPGGSYNEQFF
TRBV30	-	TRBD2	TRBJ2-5	TGTGCCTGGAGCGGGGGGACAGAGACCCAGTACTTC	CAWSGGTETQYF
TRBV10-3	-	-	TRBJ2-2	TGTGCCATAAGTGGGGTCGACACCGGGGAGCTGTTTTTT	CAISGVDTGELFF
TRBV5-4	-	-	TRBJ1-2	TGTGCCAGCAACCTAGGTCTCCGCGGTGGAGGCTACACCTTC	CASNLGLRGGGYTF
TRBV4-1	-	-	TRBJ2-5	TGCGCCAGCAGCCATGGAAGCTACGCTGGACAAGAGACCCAGTACTTC	CASSHGSYAGQETQYF
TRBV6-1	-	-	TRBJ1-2	TGTGCCAGCAGTGAAGCCGTAGCAGGGTTACTCTATGGCTACACCTTC	CASSEAVAGLLYGYTF
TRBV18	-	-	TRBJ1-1	TGTGCCAGCTCACCACCGGCACCCCTGAACACTGAAGCTTTCTTT	CASSPPAPLNTEAFF
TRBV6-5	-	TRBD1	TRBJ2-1	TGTGCCAGCAGTTTCTCCGGGACAGGTTACAATGAGCAGTTCTTC	CASSFSGTGYNEQFF